What follows are 21 T cell receptor beta chains derived from one specimen sequenced in a study of blood T cells in healthy people across ages. Using a J-beta primer mix together with a sample-barcoded 5' primer, a second PCR was run for roughly 7 to 11 cycles. MiXCR, run by TCRdb on the 5' RACE reads, gives a single entry per CDR3 protein. This sample has roughly 800,000 distinct CDR3 sequences, with around a quarter found just once. The sample was also reused in another study, on T cells of mothers and their children.

The sequenced sample was blood. The source of these receptors is a boy aged 5-17 years in good health.

V usage is TRBV4-1 and J usage is TRBJ2-4; TRBD1 aligns across 9 bases. The CDR3 totals 17 residues. Germline V CDR1 and CDR2: MGHRA, YSYEKL. V was pared by 4 bases and J by 4 bases, with 11 bases of the junction left unmatched. The CDR3 nucleotides are TGCGCCAGCAGCCTTACAGGGGGCGAGCTCTCGAAAAACATTCAGTACTTC. Its protein is CASSLTGGELSKNIQYF.

The gene calls are TRBV29-1 and TRBJ2-5, with D possibly TRBD1 on 6 matching bases. The V end was cut by 6 bases, the J end by 9 bases, with 14 bases between. This CDR3 is built from 11 residues. Germline V gene sequence: CDR1 SQVTM, CDR2 ANQGSEA. This CDR3 reads CSVDSEGAQYF. The CDR3 bases are TGCAGCGTAGATTCCGAGGGGGCCCAGTACTTC.

There are a few counts of this clonotype. The J gene is TRBJ2-1, the V gene TRBV24-1; 8 nucleotides line up with TRBD2. The CDR3 spans 15 residues. Germline CDR1 reads KGHDR; CDR2 reads SFDVKD. Unmatched junction bases numbered 7, after V lost 3 bases and J lost 7 bases. The CDR3 coding sequence is TGTGCCACCAGTGATCACGGGACTAGGGTAAATGAGCAGTTCTTC. This codes for CATSDHGTRVNEQFF.

The sample holds many counts of this clonotype. The V gene is TRBV20-1, the J gene TRBJ1-2; D call uncertain. CDR1 and CDR2 from the germline V gene are DFQATT and SNEGSKA (reference sequence). V was trimmed by 2 bases and J by 7 bases, leaving 14 bases between them. The CDR3 is 13 residues long. CDR3 sequence (DNA): TGCAGTGCTAGAAAGGAGGGCAGCGGTGGCTACACCTTC. Translated, it gives CSARKEGSGGYTF.

In this sample, this clonotype turned up a few times. The CDR3 region has the DNA TGTGCCAGCAGTCCCGACAGCGGTTACTACGAGCAGTACTTC. This gives the protein CASSPDSGYYEQYF. The J gene is TRBJ2-7, the V gene TRBV6-5; D could derive from TRBD1 or TRBD2 (5 bases each). Trimming took off 5 bases at V and 3 bases at J, with 14 bases between the two ends. The germline V gene encodes CDR1 MNHEY and CDR2 SVGAGI. The CDR3 loop spans 14 amino acids.

Here the CDR3 reads CASSLGTDTGNQPQHF. Written as DNA, the CDR3 is TGTGCCAGCAGCCTAGGGACAGATACTGGCAATCAGCCCCAGCATTTT. The J gene is TRBJ1-5, the V gene TRBV7-9; TRBD1 matches at 7 bases. The ends lost 5 bases at V and 2 bases at J; junction bases unmatched: 9. The CDR3 has 16 amino acids. CDR1 SEHNR and CDR2 FQNEAQ come from the germline V gene (reference sequence).

The chain uses TRBV20-1 and TRBJ2-5, with TRBD2 matching over 10 bases. The J call may be faulty, since TRBJ2-7 better matches the DNA end. CDR3 length: 17 amino acids. Germline CDR1 and CDR2: DFQATT and SNEGSKA (reference sequence). The CDR3 DNA is TGCAGTGCTAGAGATCCAGGGACTAGCGTCTACTCCTACGAGCAGTACTTC. As protein: CSARDPGTSVYSYEQYF.

A few counts support this clonotype. CDR3 loop: CASSFGQTQYF. The DNA for the CDR3 is TGCGCCAGCAGCTTTGGCCAGACCCAGTACTTC. The chain combines TRBV5-1 with TRBJ2-5; D gene unclear. This CDR3 has 11 residues. Germline V lookup: CDR1 SGHRS, CDR2 YFSETQ. V lost 2 bases and J lost 6, with 5 bases in between.

Only a few counts were recorded for this clonotype. The chain is built from TRBV6-5 and TRBJ2-2; D is tentatively TRBD1 or TRBD2 (7 bases each). The length of the CDR3 is 17 residues. The germline gives CDR1 MNHEY, CDR2 SVGAGI. V gave up 2 bases and J gave up 6 bases, with 19 bases separating them. The CDR3 sequence: CASSYGEGTANAGELFF. Here the CDR3 DNA reads TGTGCCAGCAGTTACGGGGAGGGGACAGCTAACGCCGGGGAGCTGTTTTTT.

The chain links TRBV29-1 to TRBJ1-2; no clear D. The CDR3 runs to 15 residues. Deletions cut 6 bases from V and 2 bases from J, with 19 bases between. Germline V gives CDR1 SQVTM, CDR2 ANQGSEA. The CDR3 DNA is TGCAGCGTAGTAGGGAGTCCGAAAATAAACTATGGCTACACCTTC. It codes for CSVVGSPKINYGYTF.

This chain links TRBV28 with TRBJ2-1, with D perhaps TRBD1 or TRBD2 (5 bases each). Per the germline V gene, CDR1 is MDHEN and CDR2 is SYDVKM. The CDR3 runs to 16 residues. V was trimmed by 6 bases and J by 6 bases, leaving 21 bases between them. The CDR3 DNA reads as TGTGCCAGCAGGCCACCGGGACCTTGGGGTTCCAATGAGCAGTTCTTC. This translates into CASRPPGPWGSNEQFF.

The genes are TRBV27 and TRBJ2-5, with TRBD2 identical over 7 bases. There are 14 residues in the CDR3. The germline CDR1 and CDR2 sequences are MNHEY and SMNVEV (reference sequence). The V segment lost 4 bases and the J segment 5 bases; nucleotides outside the gene matches: 7. For the CDR3, the DNA is TGTGCCAGCAGTTCCCGGGGGGTCGGGGAGACCCAGTACTTC. Its protein product is CASSSRGVGETQYF.

V gene TRBV12-3 or TRBV12-4 combines with J gene TRBJ2-5, with D perhaps TRBD1 (5 bases). Matching the DNA end better, TRBJ2-1 makes the J call doubtful. CDR3 length: 15 amino acids. CDR3: CASKLISGPYNEQFF. CDR3 DNA sequence: TGTGCCAGCAAATTAATTTCAGGGCCTTACAATGAGCAGTTCTTC.

The V call is TRBV18, the J call TRBJ2-1; TRBD1 agrees at 7 bases. The CDR3 has 15 amino acids. Germline values: CDR1 KGHSH, CDR2 LQKENI. J was trimmed by 0 bases and V by 6 bases; bases with no gene match: 5. This CDR3 is CASSRQGRSYNEQFF. CDR3 DNA: TGTGCCAGCTCCCGACAGGGACGCTCCTACAATGAGCAGTTCTTC.

This clonotype turned up a few times. The chain is built from TRBV20-1 and TRBJ2-7; 9 bases are a match to TRBD2. From germline, CDR1 is DFQATT and CDR2 SNEGSKA (reference sequence). V was pared by 1 base and J by 3 bases, with 4 bases of the junction left unmatched. This CDR3 comprises 14 residues. CDR3 DNA: TGCAGTGCTAGAGGCCTAGCGGGGTACTACGAGCAGTACTTC. Amino acid sequence: CSARGLAGYYEQYF.

The chain links TRBV28 to TRBJ2-5, with 12 bases fitting TRBD2. Germline trimming cut 8 bases from V and 1 base from J; bases unmatched to any gene: 11. Looked up from germline, CDR1 is MDHEN and CDR2 is SYDVKM. CDR3 size: 17 residues. This CDR3 is CASLTGTSGLAQETQYF. CDR3 sequence (DNA): TGTGCCAGCTTGACCGGGACTAGCGGGCTCGCCCAAGAGACCCAGTACTTC.

This clonotype appeared a few times. The CDR3 here is CSARDGEVGKLFF. Here the CDR3 DNA reads TGCAGTGCTAGAGATGGGGAGGTCGGGAAACTGTTTTTT. The chain employs TRBV20-1 and TRBJ1-4; D is undetermined. The CDR3 length is 13 residues. The germline V gene encodes CDR1 DFQATT and CDR2 SNEGSKA (reference sequence). The ends were cut back, 0 bases at V and 11 bases at J, with 13 bases in the middle.

This clonotype occurred a few times. This chain uses TRBV27 with TRBJ2-7; a possible D gene is TRBD1 (5 bases). The CDR3 totals 14 residues. Germline V gene lookup returns CDR1 MNHEY and CDR2 SMNVEV (reference sequence). Trimming left V 4 bases short and J 3 bases short, with 13 bases between. The DNA of the CDR3 is TGTGCCAGCAGTTCCAGGGCCAGGTTCTACGAGCAGTACTTC. It translates to CASSSRARFYEQYF.

J is TRBJ2-7 and V is TRBV10-3; D tentatively reads TRBD1 or TRBD2 (6 bases each). The J call may be faulty, since TRBJ2-1 better matches the DNA end. The CDR3 extends over 15 amino acids. Germline CDR1 ENHRY, CDR2 SYGVKD. The CDR3 DNA is TGTGCCATCAGTGAGTCCATCGGGGGCCGCAATGAGCAGTTCTTC. This translates into CAISESIGGRNEQFF.

The rearrangement joins TRBV5-1 to TRBJ1-1, with 11 bases that match TRBD1. Trimming at V came to 4 bases and at J to 13 bases, leaving 15 bases not matched to a gene. CDR1 and CDR2 from the germline V gene are SGHRS and YFSETQ. The CDR3 sequence is 15 residues long. As DNA, the CDR3 is TGCGCCAGCAGCGCCGGGACAGGGGGGCGAGAAGCGGTTTTCTTT. The encoded protein is CASSAGTGGREAVFF.

This clonotype was seen a few times. V gene TRBV29-1 combines with J gene TRBJ1-2; 7 bases are shared with TRBD1. The junction had 19 bases not matched to a gene; V was cut back by 3 bases and J by 0 bases. This CDR3 is 19 amino acids long. From germline, CDR1 is SQVTM and CDR2 ANQGSEA. The CDR3 reads CSVEGGQSGTAQTNYGYTF. In nucleotides, the CDR3 is TGCAGCGTTGAGGGCGGACAGTCCGGGACAGCCCAAACTAACTATGGCTACACCTTC.